One T cell receptor (beta chain) is described in this entry. This sample is drawn from a study of control samples from healthy donors and cancer patients. TCRdb's table, derived via immunoSEQ multiplex PCR, lists solely in-frame clones and lacks some. Of some 200,000 clones listed, roughly 94% are singletons. The sample consisted of blood. The source is a man in his forties or fifties in good health.

The CDR3 coding sequence is TGCGCCAGCAGCCCACCGACATCTAACTATGGCTACACCTTC. Its translation is CASSPPTSNYGYTF. The chain combines TRBV5-1 with TRBJ1-2, with D unclear. Trimming took off 4 bases at V and 0 bases at J, with 10 bases between the two ends. This CDR3 has 14 residues. Germline V CDR1 and CDR2: SGHRS, YFSETQ.